The next 20 T cell receptor beta chains were all read from a single sample in a study of blood T cell repertoires in COVID-19. Data came from immunoSEQ multiplex PCR; TCRdb stores just in-frame clones and leaves some out. In the table there are 100,000 to 150,000 clones, 86% of which are singletons. Sequencing was performed on peripheral blood. Every receptor here comes from a human donor in a cohort sampled during active COVID-19.

The chain is built from TRBV18 and TRBJ1-4; D might be TRBD1 (5 bases). CDR1 KGHSH and CDR2 LQKENI come from the germline V gene. The CDR3 runs 16 residues. Trimming removed 0 bases at V and 6 bases at J, with 14 bases between. Here the CDR3 DNA reads TGTGCCAGCTCACCACCGGGAGGGGTTGGCGATGAAAAACTGTTTTTT. Its protein product is CASSPPGGVGDEKLFF.

The chain joins TRBV19 to TRBJ2-1; 8 bases are a match to TRBD1. In germline, CDR1 is LNHDA, CDR2 SQIVND (reference sequence). V lost 7 bases, J lost 8 bases, and 13 bases stayed unmatched. The CDR3 has 15 amino acids. Here the CDR3 reads CASTRGRGLMDEQFF. The CDR3 DNA follows: TGTGCCAGTACCAGGGGCAGGGGGCTGATGGATGAGCAGTTCTTC.

This clone has only one observation. The gene calls are TRBV6-2 or TRBV6-3 and TRBJ1-5, with D possibly matching TRBD1 (5 bases). V was pared by 0 bases and J by 3 bases, with 15 bases between. Looked up from germline, CDR1 is MNHEY and CDR2 is SVGEGT. The CDR3 is 17 residues long. CDR3 nucleotide sequence: TGTGCCAGCAGTTACTCTGAATCACAGGCGCCCAATCAGCCCCAGCATTTT. It yields the protein CASSYSESQAPNQPQHF.

The J gene is TRBJ2-1, the V gene TRBV5-6, with 13 bases matching TRBD2. This CDR3 comprises 18 residues. The trim removed 2 bases at V and 0 bases at J, leaving 5 bases unmatched. Germline V CDR1 and CDR2: SGHDT, YYEEEE. As DNA, the CDR3 is TGTGCCAGCAGCTTACTAGCGGGGGGGGTCAGCTCCTACAATGAGCAGTTCTTC. It codes for CASSLLAGGVSSYNEQFF.

The chain joins TRBV18 to TRBJ1-2; D may be TRBD1 (6 bases). Trimming left V 4 bases short and J 0 bases short, with 12 bases between. Per the germline V gene, CDR1 is KGHSH and CDR2 is LQKENI. The CDR3 loop spans 15 amino acids. CDR3 region: CASSLRTGTNYGYTF. In nucleotides, the CDR3 is TGTGCCAGCTCACTCCGAACAGGGACTAACTATGGCTACACCTTC. The full variable domain, its missing parts supplied by reference TRBV18 and TRBJ1-2, is NAGVMQNPRHLVRRRGQEARLRCSPMKGHSHVYWYRQLPEEGLKFMVYLQKENIIDESGMPKERFSAEFPKEGPSILRIQQVVRGDSAAYFCASSLRTGTNYGYTFGSGTRLTVV.

The chain links TRBV19 to TRBJ2-7; 13 bases map to TRBD2. Germline CDR1 is LNHDA and CDR2 is SQIVND (reference sequence). The CDR3 has 15 residues. The trim removed 6 bases at V and 4 bases at J, leaving 6 bases unmatched. CDR3 sequence reads: CASRAGLAGIYEQYF. Written as DNA, the CDR3 is TGTGCCAGTAGGGCGGGACTAGCGGGAATTTACGAGCAGTACTTC.

This CDR3 reads CASSLGREWVEQFF. In nucleotides, the CDR3 is TGTGCCAGCAGCTTAGGGCGGGAGTGGGTTGAGCAGTTCTTC. The rearrangement uses TRBV7-9 and TRBJ2-1, with 7 nucleotides matching TRBD2. The CDR3 has 14 amino acids. In germline, CDR1 is SEHNR, CDR2 FQNEAQ (reference sequence). The ends lost 1 base at V and 9 bases at J; junction bases unmatched: 6.

This clone has only one observation. V gene TRBV27 combines with J gene TRBJ1-1; tentative D call: TRBD1 (5 bases). The V end was cut by 2 bases, the J end by 1 base, with 11 bases between. The CDR3 has 15 residues. The V gene's germline CDR1 is MNHEY and CDR2 SMNVEV (reference sequence). The CDR3 here is CASSLIGVRNTEAFF. The CDR3 nucleotides are TGTGCCAGCAGTTTAATAGGGGTTAGGAACACTGAAGCTTTCTTT.

This chain uses TRBV7-2 with TRBJ2-4; TRBD2 might be the D (6 bases). Germline V gene lookup returns CDR1 SGHTA and CDR2 FQGNSA. The CDR3 has 15 residues. With 1 base removed from V and 10 bases from J, the gap between germline ends came to 17 bases. The CDR3 DNA is TGTGCCAGCAGCTTAGTAGGCGGGGCGTCGTCTATTCAGTACTTC. Its protein product is CASSLVGGASSIQYF.

CDR3 sequence (DNA): TGCGCCAGCAGCCTCACTAGCGGCTACAATGAGCAGTTCTTC. This gives the protein CASSLTSGYNEQFF. The chain is built from TRBV4-1 and TRBJ2-1; 8 bases match TRBD2. After removal of 4 bases from V and 3 bases from J, the junction contained 2 bases not matched to a gene. The CDR3 is 14 amino acids. Germline V gene lookup returns CDR1 MGHRA and CDR2 YSYEKL.

This clone was counted once. V is TRBV2 and J is TRBJ2-7; TRBD2 aligns across 11 bases. This CDR3 spans 15 amino acids. Germline loops: CDR1 SNHLY, CDR2 FYNNEI. V gave up 7 bases and J gave up 1 base; unmatched junction bases: 6. The CDR3 nucleotides are TGTGCCAGCAATAGAGGGACTAGCGGATCCTACGAGCAGTACTTC. This translates into CASNRGTSGSYEQYF.

In this sample, this clone turned up a few times. The CDR3 loop is CASSMLVGVSGNQPQHF. In DNA, the CDR3 is TGTGCCAGTAGTATGCTGGTCGGCGTCTCGGGGAATCAGCCCCAGCATTTT. V and J are TRBV19 and TRBJ1-5; no definite D call. The germline gives CDR1 LNHDA, CDR2 SQIVND (reference sequence). This CDR3 contains 17 residues. The germline V and J ends were trimmed by 3 bases and 4 bases, with 19 bases remaining between them.

The V call is TRBV11-2, the J call TRBJ2-3; D may be TRBD2 (5 bases). There are 14 residues in the CDR3. The V end lost 4 bases, the J end lost 1 base, and 9 bases lay between the germline ends. Per the germline V gene, CDR1 is SGHAT and CDR2 is FQNNGV. In DNA form, the CDR3 reads TGTGCCAGCAGCTCCCTAGCTCGCACAGATACGCAGTATTTT. Its translation: CASSSLARTDTQYF.

The chain recombines TRBV11-2 with TRBJ1-6; D is unresolved. Germline V CDR1 and CDR2: SGHAT, FQNNGV. CDR3 size: 12 residues. V was clipped by 2 bases and J by 13 bases, with 9 bases between them. CDR3 sequence (DNA): TGTGCCAGCAGCTTACCCGCCGGTCCCCTCCACTTT. Translation: CASSLPAGPLHF.

This clone has more than one count but fewer than ten. This CDR3 is CASSFRGHTIYF. For the CDR3, the DNA is TGTGCCAGCAGCTTTAGGGGGCACACCATATATTTT. This chain uses TRBV7-2 with TRBJ1-3; 7 bases align to TRBD1. V was pared by 3 bases and J by 8 bases, with 1 base of the junction left unmatched. Germline loops: CDR1 SGHTA, CDR2 FQGNSA. The CDR3 sequence is 12 residues long.

This sequence joins TRBV5-6 and TRBJ2-1; D possibly corresponds to TRBD2 (5 bases). Germline CDR1 reads SGHDT; CDR2 reads YYEEEE. Between the trimmed V and J ends, which lost 2 bases and 7 bases, there was a span of 10 bases. The CDR3 loop spans 13 amino acids. The CDR3 DNA sequence: TGTGCCAGCAGCTTCCGCGGACTGAATGAGCAGTTCTTC. Translation gives CASSFRGLNEQFF.

This clone has just one count. This chain's CDR3 is CASRTGTSGKDTQYF. CDR3 nucleotide sequence: TGTGCCAGCAGAACCGGGACTAGCGGAAAAGATACGCAGTATTTT. This chain links TRBV6-4 with TRBJ2-3, with 11 bases that match TRBD2. Germline assignment: CDR1 MRHNA and CDR2 SNTAGT. This CDR3 has 15 residues. The J segment lost 5 bases and the V segment lost 6 bases, leaving 7 bases of the junction unmatched.

This clone has only one observation. The chain is built from TRBV30 and TRBJ2-5; 15 bases fit TRBD2. The CDR3 covers 19 residues. V was clipped by 0 bases and J by 1 base; unmatched bases: 9. The germline CDR1 and CDR2 sequences are GTSNPN and SVGIG (reference sequence). This chain's CDR3 is CAWSVLLGLAGGLQETQYF. The CDR3 region has the DNA TGTGCCTGGAGTGTTCTCCTGGGACTAGCGGGAGGCCTCCAAGAGACCCAGTACTTC.

The chain links TRBV19 to TRBJ1-2; 10 bases map to TRBD1. This CDR3 has 15 amino acids. The V segment lost 4 bases and the J segment 4 bases; nucleotides outside the gene matches: 6. Per the germline V gene, CDR1 is LNHDA and CDR2 is SQIVND (reference sequence). CDR3 region: CASSKGTGVLYGYTF. The CDR3 DNA sequence: TGTGCCAGTAGTAAGGGGACAGGGGTACTCTATGGCTACACCTTC.

The genes are TRBV4-3 and TRBJ1-3; D call uncertain. Trimming shortened V by 0 bases and J by 4 bases, and 10 bases separated the two germline ends. Germline V CDR1 and CDR2: LGHNA, YSLEER. The CDR3 consists of 15 residues. The CDR3 DNA sequence: TGCGCCAGCAGCCAAGATCCGGGGTACGGAAACACCATATATTTT. Amino acid sequence: CASSQDPGYGNTIYF.